This record covers a single T cell receptor (beta chain). Original processing notes: Quantification of nucleated cells was approximated via reference gene primer amplification. Assay: immunoSEQ multiplex PCR; the TCRdb copy retains only in-frame clones and omits some. The V and J calls and clone size come from that table; D and trimming were worked out from the DNA. Seen here are tens of thousands of clones, more than 75% observed once, and the top ten hold approximately 7.3%. These data are taken from a study of blood T cell repertoires in COVID-19. For the study at large: Spain, Italy and the United States supplied samples that represented acute and convalescent COVID-19. PBMCs, B-cell-depleted T cells, or T cells provided the cDNA or gDNA that made up the material.

CDR3 length: 14 residues. In germline, CDR1 is SGHKS, CDR2 YYEKEE (reference sequence). The V and J ends lost 0 bases and 6 bases respectively, with 12 bases between them. The rearrangement joins TRBV5-5 to TRBJ1-1; D may be TRBD1 (5 bases). This clonotype originated in a human donor in a cohort sampled during active COVID-19. Sequenced material: peripheral blood. CDR3: CASSLGGRAPEAFF. The DNA for the CDR3 is TGTGCCAGCAGCTTGGGGGGCAGGGCCCCTGAAGCTTTCTTT.